The 8 T cell receptor beta chains below come from one sample, sequenced in a study of cytomegalovirus exposure and HLA in healthy donors (TCRdb year 2017). Preparation of the library involved the immunoSEQ multiplex PCR assay. The multiplex PCR relied on a mix of 60 forward primers for TCR Vbeta segments and 13 reverse primers for TCR Jbeta segments. What TCRdb holds here is the immuneACCESS table cut down to in-frame rearrangements. Part of the clones is not present; checked against another copy, under half of the missing clones reflect an unresolved V gene, and the others are unexplained. This sample gives more than 35,000 clones in total; almost 70% of them show up just once. Around 3.9% of the sample belongs to the ten largest clones. The sequencing input was PBMCs. Receptors were obtained from a man aged 35 to 55 in good health and CMV-seronegative.

V gene TRBV2 combines with J gene TRBJ2-5; maybe TRBD2 (6 bases). The germline V gene has CDR1 SNHLY and CDR2 FYNNEI. The germline V and J ends were trimmed by 2 bases and 1 base, with 17 bases remaining between them. The CDR3 is 17 residues long. CDR3 DNA sequence: TGTGCCAGCAGTGAACGAGGCGGGGAGACTGCCCAAGAGACCCAGTACTTC. Translated: CASSERGGETAQETQYF. Using reference TRBV2 and TRBJ2-5 for the parts outside the CDR3, the full variable domain is EPEVTQTPSHQVTQMGQEVILRCVPISNHLYFYWYRQILGQKVEFLVSFYNNEISEKSEIFDDQFSVERPDGSNFTLKIRSTKLEDSAMYFCASSERGGETAQETQYFGPGTRLLVL.

The V and J genes are TRBV6-5 and TRBJ2-7; 9 nucleotides match TRBD1. Germline CDR1 is MNHEY and CDR2 is SVGAGI. V was clipped by 6 bases and J by 2 bases; unmatched bases: 2. CDR3 length: 13 amino acids. For the CDR3, the DNA is TGTGCCAGCAGGGGACAGGGAACCTACGAGCAGTACTTC. This codes for CASRGQGTYEQYF.

This clone showed up just a few times. This chain connects TRBV30 to TRBJ1-4; 10 bases line up with TRBD1. CDR3 size: 14 residues. Germline V gene lookup returns CDR1 GTSNPN and CDR2 SVGIG (reference sequence). After removal of 3 bases from V and 8 bases from J, the junction contained 6 bases not matched to a gene. The CDR3 coding sequence is TGTGCCTGGAGGAGGACAGGGGGAAAGGAAAAACTGTTTTTT. Translated, it gives CAWRRTGGKEKLFF. The whole variable domain, filled in from reference TRBV30 and TRBJ1-4, reads SQTIHQWPATLVQPVGSPLSLECTVEGTSNPNLYWYRQAAGRGLQLLFYSVGIGQISSEVPQNLSASRPQDRQFILSSKKLLLSDSGFYLCAWRRTGGKEKLFFGSGTQLSVL.

This clone was detected only a few times. In DNA form, the CDR3 reads TGCAGCGTTGAGGTGACAGGGGGCGACTATGGCTACACCTTC. It encodes CSVEVTGGDYGYTF. The chain employs TRBV29-1 and TRBJ1-2; 10 bases are shared with TRBD1. This CDR3 is 14 amino acids long. The ends lost 3 bases at V and 3 bases at J; junction bases unmatched: 4. Per the germline V gene, CDR1 is SQVTM and CDR2 is ANQGSEA.

This clone is deemed medium-sized. The J gene is TRBJ2-2, the V gene TRBV4-2; 8 bases line up with TRBD2. Germline values: CDR1 LGHNA, CDR2 YNFKEQ. This CDR3 is 15 amino acids long. V shed 4 bases, J shed 4 bases, and the junction held 5 bases outside the gene matches. CDR3 sequence (DNA): TGTGCCAGCAGCCGGCGGGGGGCCCTCACCGGGGAGCTGTTTTTT. It specifies CASSRRGALTGELFF.

This clone has only a few counts. This chain uses TRBV6-5 with TRBJ1-4; 7 nucleotides agree with TRBD1. This CDR3 is 15 amino acids long. The germline V gene encodes CDR1 MNHEY and CDR2 SVGAGI. V dropped 5 bases and J dropped 3; count of bases not matched to a gene: 6. The CDR3 nucleotides are TGTGCCAGCAGTCAGGACAGGAGGGCTAATGAAAAACTGTTTTTT. Protein sequence: CASSQDRRANEKLFF.

The gene calls are TRBV6-5 and TRBJ1-1; the D gene is possibly TRBD1 (5 bases). There are 15 residues in the CDR3. Germline V gene sequence: CDR1 MNHEY, CDR2 SVGAGI. The V and J ends lost 2 bases and 0 bases respectively, with 10 bases between them. In DNA, the CDR3 is TGTGCCAGCAGTTACCGGGGGGGGATGAACACTGAAGCTTTCTTT. The encoded protein is CASSYRGGMNTEAFF.

This rearrangement joins TRBV4-2 to TRBJ2-1; the match to TRBD1 covers 7 bases. CDR1 LGHNA and CDR2 YNFKEQ come from the germline V gene. The CDR3 loop spans 14 amino acids. V lost 1 base, J lost 3 bases, and 0 bases stayed unmatched. The DNA of the CDR3 is TGTGCCAGCAGCCAAGGACAGGGCTACAATGAGCAGTTCTTC. This codes for CASSQGQGYNEQFF.